These 8 T cell receptor beta chains share one sample of origin, sequenced in a study of shared clonotypes between healthy human individuals. Only in-frame clones appear in the TCRdb table, and some are missing; sequencing was by immunoSEQ multiplex PCR. This repertoire shows about 2.1 million clones, around 93% found once; its top ten account for around 1.8%. Selected positively for CCR7 and CD45RO-negative, naive CD8 cells excluded terminally differentiated effector memory CD45RA+ cells. The sequencing sample was made of naive CD8+ T cells from PBMCs. The source of these receptors is a man aged 18 to 35 in good health. Some clones in this sample may be carry-over from other donors' samples.

V and J are TRBV18 and TRBJ1-5; perhaps TRBD1 as D (5 bases). Per germline, CDR1 KGHSH and CDR2 LQKENI. The CDR3 loop spans 15 amino acids. V was shortened by 3 bases and J by 7 bases, with 16 bases between the two germline ends. DNA of the CDR3: TGTGCCAGCTCACCGGAAAGGGGTTTCGGGCAGCCCCAGCATTTT. Amino acids: CASSPERGFGQPQHF.

This chain joins TRBV19 and TRBJ2-2; D ambiguous. V was pared by 5 bases and J by 5 bases, with 15 bases between. CDR1 is LNHDA and CDR2 is SQIVND in the germline V gene (reference sequence). This CDR3 region has 15 residues. The CDR3 DNA follows: TGTGCCAGTAGTCCGCGGACGGTGAGGACCGGGGAGCTGTTTTTT. Its translation: CASSPRTVRTGELFF. The whole variable domain, remainder taken from reference TRBV19 and TRBJ2-2, is DGGITQSPKYLFRKEGQNVTLSCEQNLNHDAMYWYRQDPGQGLRLIYYSQIVNDFQKGDIAEGYSVSREKKESFPLTVTSAQKNPTAFYLCASSPRTVRTGELFFGEGSRLTVL.

This chain links TRBV27 with TRBJ2-2, with D possibly called TRBD1 or TRBD2 (6 bases each). V was clipped by 5 bases and J by 3 bases, with 10 bases between them. The CDR3 spans 14 residues. Per germline, CDR1 MNHEY and CDR2 SMNVEV (reference sequence). CDR3 DNA: TGTGCCAGCAGTATGAGGGGGGACACCGGGGAGCTGTTTTTT. Encoded protein: CASSMRGDTGELFF.

V is TRBV28 and J is TRBJ1-6, with D possibly matching TRBD1 (5 bases). Germline V CDR1 and CDR2: MDHEN, SYDVKM. Trimming removed 7 bases from V and 7 bases from J, with 17 bases in between. This CDR3 comprises 15 residues. Here the CDR3 reads CASTVQGSSNSPLHF. The CDR3 DNA sequence: TGTGCCAGCACAGTTCAGGGTTCTTCGAATTCACCCCTCCACTTT.

The V and J genes are TRBV7-9 and TRBJ1-1; TRBD1 matches 8 bases. This CDR3 has 17 residues. Germline V gives CDR1 SEHNR, CDR2 FQNEAQ (reference sequence). V lost 2 bases, J lost 3 bases, and 11 bases stayed unmatched. The CDR3 region has the DNA TGTGCCAGCAGCTTATTCGGACAGGGAGAGGGGCACACTGAAGCTTTCTTT. Protein: CASSLFGQGEGHTEAFF. Combining the CDR3 with reference TRBV7-9 and TRBJ1-1 gives the whole variable domain DTGVSQNPRHKITKRGQNVTFRCDPISEHNRLYWYRQTLGQGPEFLTYFQNEAQLEKSRLLSDRFSAERPKGSFSTLEIQRTEQGDSAMYLCASSLFGQGEGHTEAFFGQGTRLTVV.

CDR3 bases: TGTGCCAGCAGCTTAGCTGGGACTGCCTACAATGAGCAGTTCTTC. Amino acid sequence: CASSLAGTAYNEQFF. This rearrangement joins TRBV7-2 to TRBJ2-1, with a possible D match to TRBD2 (6 bases). This CDR3 region has 15 residues. Germline CDR1 SGHTA, CDR2 FQGNSA. V was cut by 0 bases and J by 2 bases, with 8 bases left in between.

The chain combines TRBV6-1 with TRBJ1-2; 8 bases are shared with TRBD1. Germline lookup yields CDR1 MNHNS and CDR2 SASEGT. The J segment lost 7 bases and the V segment lost 3 bases, leaving 7 bases of the junction unmatched. CDR3 length: 14 amino acids. In nucleotides, the CDR3 is TGTGCCAGCAGTGAGTACAGGGGGGCCGCTGGCTACACCTTC. Translation gives CASSEYRGAAGYTF.

The chain has TRBV7-9 and TRBJ2-1; 7 positions match TRBD1. The CDR3 is 15 residues long. Trimming removed 0 bases from V and 6 bases from J; junction bases left unmatched: 5. Germline assignment: CDR1 SEHNR and CDR2 FQNEAQ (reference sequence). CDR3 sequence: CASSLATGYGNEQFF. The CDR3 DNA sequence: TGTGCCAGCAGCTTAGCGACAGGGTACGGCAATGAGCAGTTCTTC.